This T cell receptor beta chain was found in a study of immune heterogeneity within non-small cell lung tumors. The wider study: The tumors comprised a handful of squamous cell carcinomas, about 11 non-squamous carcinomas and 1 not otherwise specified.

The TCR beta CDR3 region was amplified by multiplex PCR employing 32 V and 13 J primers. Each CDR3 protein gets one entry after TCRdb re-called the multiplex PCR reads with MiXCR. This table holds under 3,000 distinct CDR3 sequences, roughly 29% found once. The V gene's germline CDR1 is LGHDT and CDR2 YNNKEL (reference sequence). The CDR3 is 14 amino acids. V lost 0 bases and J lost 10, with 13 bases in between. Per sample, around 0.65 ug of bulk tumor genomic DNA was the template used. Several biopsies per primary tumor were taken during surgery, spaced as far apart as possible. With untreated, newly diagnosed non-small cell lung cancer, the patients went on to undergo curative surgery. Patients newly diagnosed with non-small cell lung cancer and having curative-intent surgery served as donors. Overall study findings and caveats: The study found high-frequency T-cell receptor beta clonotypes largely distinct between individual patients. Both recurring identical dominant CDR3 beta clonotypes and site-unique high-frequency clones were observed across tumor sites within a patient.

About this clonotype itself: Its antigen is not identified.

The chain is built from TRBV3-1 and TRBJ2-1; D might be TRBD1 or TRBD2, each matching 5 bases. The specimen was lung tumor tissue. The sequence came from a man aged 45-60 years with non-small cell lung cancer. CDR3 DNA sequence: TGTGCCAGCAGCCAAGACTTTCGACGGGACGAGCAGTTCTTC. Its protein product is CASSQDFRRDEQFF.